This T cell receptor (beta chain) was recorded in a study of OX40 agonist ivuxolimab in advanced cancers. Regarding this clone: Its matching antigen is unknown.

V gave up 5 bases and J gave up 0 bases, with 7 bases separating them. Germline CDR1 LNHDA, CDR2 SQIVND (reference sequence). The CDR3 spans 13 residues. Some clones are missing from TCRdb's copy, which holds only in-frame ones; the method was immunoSEQ multiplex PCR. The sample lists approximately 61,000 clones, approximately 89% occurring once. Overall study results and limits: CD4+ T cells averaged fewer expanded clones than CD8+ T cells. Expanded peripheral T-cell antigen specificity went undetermined.

Sequenced material: CD4+ or CD8+ T cells sorted from blood, taken in a trial of the OX40 agonist ivuxolimab. The V gene is TRBV19, the J gene TRBJ1-2; the D gene is possibly TRBD1 (5 bases). The receptor's source is an adult with an advanced solid tumor such as melanoma, head and neck, liver or kidney cancer. This chain's CDR3 is CASSATANYGYTF. The CDR3, as DNA: TGTGCCAGTAGTGCGACAGCTAACTATGGCTACACCTTC.